The next 5 T cell receptor beta chains were all read from a single sample in a study of chemoradiotherapy in HPV16-positive cancers. This table comes from immunoSEQ multiplex PCR, and its TCRdb copy is limited to in-frame clones, with some not included. The table lists roughly 1,500 clones, 80% of them singletons. The material sequenced was tumor tissue, taken from a patient who underwent chemoradiotherapy. The receptors stem from a human donor with HPV-associated anogenital cancer.

The gene calls are TRBV4-2 and TRBJ2-1, with 9 bases lining up with TRBD1. CDR1 and CDR2 from the germline V gene are LGHNA and YNFKEQ. CDR3 length equals 17 residues. The junction had 4 bases not matched to a gene; V was cut back by 0 bases and J by 1 base. The CDR3 sequence: CASSQEPGTGSYNEQFF. The CDR3 nucleotides are TGTGCCAGCAGCCAAGAACCCGGGACAGGGTCCTACAATGAGCAGTTCTTC.

The table lists this clone with a few counts. The rearrangement links TRBV2 to TRBJ1-4, with D possibly matching TRBD1 (6 bases). The CDR3 contains 13 residues. Germline values: CDR1 SNHLY, CDR2 FYNNEI. V gave up 6 bases and J gave up 8 bases, with 13 bases separating them. This chain's CDR3 is CASRPGTTEKLFF. The CDR3 DNA sequence: TGTGCCAGCAGGCCCGGGACAACGGAAAAACTGTTTTTT.

The CDR3 DNA reads as TGTGCCAGCAGTTTGGGGACAGGGGGCTCTGGGGCCAACGTCCTGACTTTC. This gives the protein CASSLGTGGSGANVLTF. This sequence joins TRBV27 and TRBJ2-6, with TRBD1 matching 11 bases. J gave up 0 bases and V 3 bases, and 1 base lay outside the gene matches. Germline CDR1 reads MNHEY; CDR2 reads SMNVEV (reference sequence). The CDR3 contains 17 residues.

The chain combines TRBV5-8 with TRBJ2-1; 9 positions agree with TRBD1. The CDR3 contains 16 residues. With V trimmed by 4 bases and J by 7 bases, 12 bases remained unmatched. Germline V gene lookup returns CDR1 SGHTS and CDR2 YDEGEE. CDR3 nucleotides: TGTGCCAGCAGCGTTTTTACCGGGACAGGGTCGAATGAGCAGTTCTTC. As protein: CASSVFTGTGSNEQFF.

V and J are TRBV4-2 and TRBJ2-1; 7 bases match TRBD2. V lost 4 bases to trimming and J lost 2 bases; unmatched junction nucleotides: 8. This CDR3 region has 16 residues. The germline gives CDR1 LGHNA, CDR2 YNFKEQ. CDR3 in DNA: TGTGCCAGCAGCCCCGAGGGGCGGGGGACCTACAATGAGCAGTTCTTC. Residues: CASSPEGRGTYNEQFF.